The next 20 T cell receptor beta chains were all read from a single sample in a study of blood T cells in healthy people across ages. It was with a sample-barcoded 5' primer and a J-beta primer mix that a second PCR of roughly 7 to 11 cycles was run. A single record per CDR3 protein comes from TCRdb applying MiXCR to the 5' RACE reads. The table includes 650,000 to 900,000 distinct CDR3 sequences, around 62% detected once. The source material was blood. These receptors all stem from a man aged 25 to 40 in good health.

The chain links TRBV28 to TRBJ1-6; D might be TRBD1 (5 bases). Germline V CDR1 and CDR2: MDHEN, SYDVKM. Trimming removed 3 bases from V and 10 bases from J, with 16 bases in between. CDR3 length: 15 amino acids. The CDR3 sequence is CASSFIGGSVSPLHF. CDR3 DNA sequence: TGTGCCAGCAGTTTCATCGGGGGGAGTGTCTCACCCCTCCACTTT.

This clonotype showed up just a few times. The V call is TRBV28, the J call TRBJ1-2; D ambiguous. From germline, CDR1 is MDHEN and CDR2 SYDVKM. Trimming took 5 bases from V and 1 from J, leaving 5 bases between them. This CDR3 is built from 12 residues. As DNA, the CDR3 is TGTGCCAGCAGTGATCTTAACTATGGCTACACCTTC. It translates to CASSDLNYGYTF.

This clonotype has just a few counts. V usage is TRBV7-2 and J usage is TRBJ2-7, with D possibly being TRBD1 (5 bases). V was trimmed by 4 bases and J by 3 bases, leaving 13 bases between them. Germline CDR1 is SGHTA and CDR2 is FQGNSA. The CDR3 runs to 14 residues. The CDR3 DNA is TGTGCCAGCAGCTCAGACAGCCTAGACTACGAGCAGTACTTC. Encoded protein: CASSSDSLDYEQYF.

This chain joins TRBV20-1 and TRBJ2-2; D is perhaps TRBD1 (5 bases). Germline CDR1 DFQATT, CDR2 SNEGSKA (reference sequence). Trimming cost V 0 bases and J 3 bases, with 11 bases left between them. This CDR3 spans 15 amino acids. CDR3 DNA: TGCAGTGCTAGAGAGGTGGGGCGTGACACCGGGGAGCTGTTTTTT. This translates into CSAREVGRDTGELFF.

CDR3 region: CASSSRFYEQYF. The CDR3 DNA reads TGTGCCAGCAGTTCCAGGTTTTACGAGCAGTACTTC. This sequence joins TRBV28 and TRBJ2-4, with D uncertain. The closer fit of TRBJ2-7 to the DNA end suggests the J call may be wrong. Per germline, CDR1 MDHEN and CDR2 SYDVKM. The CDR3 is made up of 12 amino acids.

V is TRBV12-3 or TRBV12-4 and J is TRBJ2-1; 9 positions agree with TRBD2. The CDR3 consists of 15 residues. Trimming cost V 3 bases and J 6 bases; bases outside gene matches: 6. CDR3 nucleotide sequence: TGTGCCAGCAGTTTGCGGGGGGGCCAAGGCAATGAGCAGTTCTTC. This encodes CASSLRGGQGNEQFF.

The rearrangement links TRBV7-9 to TRBJ2-3; the D is unclear. Trimming cost V 4 bases and J 2 bases, with 10 bases left between them. This CDR3 is built from 14 residues. Germline assignment: CDR1 SEHNR and CDR2 FQNEAQ (reference sequence). CDR3 protein: CASSSNPNTDTQYF. For the CDR3, the DNA is TGTGCCAGCAGCTCAAACCCAAACACAGATACGCAGTATTTT.

This clonotype turned up a few times. This chain links TRBV7-2 with TRBJ2-1; 11 nucleotides match TRBD2. This CDR3 spans 15 amino acids. CDR1 is SGHTA and CDR2 is FQGNSA in the germline V gene. V gave up 4 bases and J gave up 13 bases; unmatched junction bases: 12. The CDR3 sequence: CASSSGLAAGHPQFF. The CDR3 DNA reads TGTGCCAGCAGCTCGGGACTAGCGGCAGGTCATCCCCAGTTCTTC. Full variable domain (missing parts from reference TRBV7-2 and TRBJ2-1): GAGVSQSPSNKVTEKGKDVELRCDPISGHTALYWYRQSLGQGLEFLIYFQGNSAPDKSGLPSDRFSAERTGGSVSTLTIQRTQQEDSAVYLCASSSGLAAGHPQFFGPGTRLTVL.

This clonotype was counted between two and nine times. V and J are TRBV12-3 or TRBV12-4 and TRBJ2-7; 7 nucleotides line up with TRBD1. This CDR3 comprises 14 residues. After removal of 6 bases from V and 2 bases from J, the junction contained 7 bases not matched to a gene. Here the CDR3 reads CASRRGQETYEQYF. The CDR3 region has the DNA TGTGCCAGCAGGCGAGGACAGGAGACCTACGAGCAGTACTTC.

The rearrangement uses TRBV11-3 and TRBJ2-5; TRBD1 aligns across 10 bases. The germline CDR1 and CDR2 sequences are SGHNT and YENEEA. The CDR3 loop spans 15 amino acids. The ends lost 7 bases at V and 4 bases at J; junction bases unmatched: 9. DNA for the CDR3: TGTGCCAGCAAGTTGGGGACAGGGGATGGAGAGACCCAGTACTTC. This sequence encodes CASKLGTGDGETQYF. The entire variable domain, with the rest obtained from reference TRBV11-3 and TRBJ2-5, is as follows: EAGVVQSPRYKIIEKKQPVAFWCNPISGHNTLYWYLQNLGQGPELLIRYENEEAVDDSQLPKDRFSAERLKGVDSTLKIQPAELGDSAVYLCASKLGTGDGETQYFGPGTRLLVL.

This sequence joins TRBV20-1 and TRBJ2-1; 14 bases are shared with TRBD2. The length of the CDR3 is 17 residues. Trimming took 3 bases from V and 6 from J; bases not matched to a gene: 10. Germline V lookup: CDR1 DFQATT, CDR2 SNEGSKA (reference sequence). In nucleotides, the CDR3 is TGCAGTGCTAGGCCCGGGACTAGCGGGGGCCGGGGCAATGAGCAGTTCTTC. Residues: CSARPGTSGGRGNEQFF.

This clonotype has ten or more counts. The V gene is TRBV5-1, the J gene TRBJ2-5, with a possible D match to TRBD2 (6 bases). Trimming shortened V by 4 bases and J by 1 base, and 11 bases separated the two germline ends. The CDR3 is 14 amino acids. Germline assignment: CDR1 SGHRS and CDR2 YFSETQ. The CDR3 coding sequence is TGCGCCAGCAGCCACCCGACTAGCCAAGAGACCCAGTACTTC. It is translated as CASSHPTSQETQYF.

This rearrangement joins TRBV7-2 to TRBJ2-3; TRBD1 or TRBD2 may be the D gene (5 bases each). CDR1 SGHTA and CDR2 FQGNSA come from the germline V gene. The CDR3 spans 14 residues. Trimming left V 5 bases short and J 4 bases short, with 13 bases between. The CDR3 DNA reads as TGTGCCAGCAGCCGGGGCATTCCCCCAGATACGCAGTATTTT. It yields the protein CASSRGIPPDTQYF.

This clonotype was detected a few times. The V and J genes are TRBV6-6 and TRBJ2-2; weak D call: TRBD1 (6 bases). V lost 1 base and J 1 base, leaving 7 bases between the germline ends. This CDR3 is built from 15 residues. Germline assignment: CDR1 MNHNY and CDR2 SVGAGI (reference sequence). In nucleotides, the CDR3 is TGTGCCAGCAGTTACTTACAGGGGAACACCGGGGAGCTGTTTTTT. Protein: CASSYLQGNTGELFF.

CDR3 sequence (DNA): TGTGCCAGCAGCCAAGGGGGGGCCGGGTATGAGCAGTTCTTC. Translating gives CASSQGGAGYEQFF. The chain employs TRBV3-1 and TRBJ2-1, with D perhaps matching TRBD1 or TRBD2 (6 bases each). The germline V gene encodes CDR1 LGHDT and CDR2 YNNKEL (reference sequence). V lost 1 base and J lost 8, with 12 bases in between. The CDR3 loop spans 14 amino acids.

This chain connects TRBV28 to TRBJ2-7; D is ambiguous. Between the trimmed V and J ends, which lost 3 bases and 2 bases, there was a span of 11 bases. CDR3 length: 14 residues. The germline gives CDR1 MDHEN, CDR2 SYDVKM. Here the CDR3 DNA reads TGTGCCAGCAGTTTTCCGGGTCTGCCCTACGAGCAGTACTTC. It codes for CASSFPGLPYEQYF.

The rearrangement links TRBV6-6 to TRBJ2-1, with D tentatively TRBD2 (6 bases). Germline CDR1 reads MNHNY; CDR2 reads SVGAGI (reference sequence). V gave up 8 bases and J gave up 6 bases, with 20 bases separating them. The length of the CDR3 is 15 residues. DNA of the CDR3: TGTGCCAGCGGCATGGCTACCGGGGGAGGCAATGAGCAGTTCTTC. Translated: CASGMATGGGNEQFF.

The chain has TRBV29-1 and TRBJ2-3; maybe TRBD2 (7 bases). Per germline, CDR1 SQVTM and CDR2 ANQGSEA. V was clipped by 8 bases and J by 2 bases, with 17 bases between them. The CDR3 has 14 residues. CDR3 DNA sequence: TGCAGCCATGGGGGGGGGGCCGACACAGATACGCAGTATTTT. Translated, it gives CSHGGGADTDTQYF.

V gene TRBV10-3 combines with J gene TRBJ1-1; D is unclear. Germline CDR1 is ENHRY and CDR2 is SYGVKD. V lost 0 bases and J 1 base, leaving 6 bases between the germline ends. The CDR3 totals 14 residues. In DNA, the CDR3 is TGTGCCATCAGTGAGTCCGGCGGGAACACTGAAGCTTTCTTT. This gives the protein CAISESGGNTEAFF.

The sample holds a few counts of this clonotype. V and J are TRBV10-3 and TRBJ2-5; no clear D gene. Trimming stripped 2 bases from V and 2 bases from J, with 15 bases between. The germline V gene has CDR1 ENHRY and CDR2 SYGVKD. The CDR3 has 16 amino acids. DNA of the CDR3: TGTGCCATCAGTGAGGGAAATGTCCTTACGCAAGAGACCCAGTACTTC. As protein: CAISEGNVLTQETQYF.